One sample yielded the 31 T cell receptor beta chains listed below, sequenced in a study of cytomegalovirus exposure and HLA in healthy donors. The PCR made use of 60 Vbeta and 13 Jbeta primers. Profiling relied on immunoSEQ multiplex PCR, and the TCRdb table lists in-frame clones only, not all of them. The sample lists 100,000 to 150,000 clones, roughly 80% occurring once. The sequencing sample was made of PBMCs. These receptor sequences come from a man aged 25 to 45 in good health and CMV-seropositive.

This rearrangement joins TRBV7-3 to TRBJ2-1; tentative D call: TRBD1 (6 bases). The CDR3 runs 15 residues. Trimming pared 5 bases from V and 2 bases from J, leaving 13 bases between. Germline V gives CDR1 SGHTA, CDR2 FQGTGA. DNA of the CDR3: TGTGCCAGCAGCCCCCAGGGGAACACCTACAATGAGCAGTTCTTC. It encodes CASSPQGNTYNEQFF.

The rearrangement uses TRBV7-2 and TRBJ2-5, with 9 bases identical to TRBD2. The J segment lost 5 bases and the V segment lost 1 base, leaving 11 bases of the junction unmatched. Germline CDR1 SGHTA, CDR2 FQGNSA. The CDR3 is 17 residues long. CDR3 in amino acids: CASSLVYRRGGPETQYF. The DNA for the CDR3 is TGTGCCAGCAGCTTAGTTTATCGGCGGGGGGGCCCGGAGACCCAGTACTTC.

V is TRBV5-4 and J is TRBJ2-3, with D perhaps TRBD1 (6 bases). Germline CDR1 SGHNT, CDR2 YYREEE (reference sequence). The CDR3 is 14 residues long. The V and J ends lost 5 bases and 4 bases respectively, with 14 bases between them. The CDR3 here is CASSFDRKADTQYF. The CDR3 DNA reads TGTGCCAGCAGTTTCGACAGGAAAGCAGATACGCAGTATTTT. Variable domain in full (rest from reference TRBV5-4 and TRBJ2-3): ETGVTQSPTHLIKTRGQQVTLRCSSQSGHNTVSWYQQALGQGPQFIFQYYREEENGRGNFPPRFSGLQFPNYSSELNVNALELDDSALYLCASSFDRKADTQYFGPGTRLTVL.

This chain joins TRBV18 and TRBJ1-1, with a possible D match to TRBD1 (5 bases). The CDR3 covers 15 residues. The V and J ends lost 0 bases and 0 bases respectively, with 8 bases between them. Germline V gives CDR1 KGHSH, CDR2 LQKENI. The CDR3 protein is CASSPPWGVNTEAFF. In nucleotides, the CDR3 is TGTGCCAGCTCACCACCCTGGGGGGTGAACACTGAAGCTTTCTTT. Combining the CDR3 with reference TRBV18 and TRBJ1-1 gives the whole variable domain NAGVMQNPRHLVRRRGQEARLRCSPMKGHSHVYWYRQLPEEGLKFMVYLQKENIIDESGMPKERFSAEFPKEGPSILRIQQVVRGDSAAYFCASSPPWGVNTEAFFGQGTRLTVV.

CDR3 nucleotides: TGTGCCAGCAGCGTTGAGAGGGGGTACCAAGAGACCCAGTACTTC. Translating it yields CASSVERGYQETQYF. The V gene is TRBV9, the J gene TRBJ2-5; possible D gene TRBD1, 6 bases. CDR1 SGDLS and CDR2 YYNGEE come from the germline V gene. Trimming stripped 2 bases from V and 0 bases from J, with 11 bases between. The CDR3 extends over 15 amino acids.

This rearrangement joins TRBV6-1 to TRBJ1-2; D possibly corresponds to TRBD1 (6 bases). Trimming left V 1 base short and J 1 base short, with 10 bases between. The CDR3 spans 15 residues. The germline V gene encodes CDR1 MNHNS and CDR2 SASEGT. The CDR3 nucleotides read TGTGCCAGCAGTGAAGGTAGCAGGGGTAACTATGGCTACACCTTC. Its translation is CASSEGSRGNYGYTF.

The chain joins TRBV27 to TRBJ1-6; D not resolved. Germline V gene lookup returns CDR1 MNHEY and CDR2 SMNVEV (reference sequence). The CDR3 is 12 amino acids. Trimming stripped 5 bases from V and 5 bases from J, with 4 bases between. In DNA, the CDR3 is TGTGCCAGCAGTCCTCATAATTCACCCCTCCACTTT. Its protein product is CASSPHNSPLHF.

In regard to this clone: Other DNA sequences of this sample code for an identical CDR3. The CDR3 bases are TGCGCCAGCAGCTTGCCAAATACAGGGTCGGATGGAGGCGGCTACACCTTC. Translation: CASSLPNTGSDGGGYTF. The V gene is TRBV5-1, the J gene TRBJ1-2, with a tentative D call TRBD1 (6 bases). The CDR3 runs 17 residues. V lost 1 base and J lost 8, with 24 bases in between. CDR1 is SGHRS, CDR2 YFSETQ, per germline.

Here the CDR3 DNA reads TGTGCCAGCAGTGCGCCTAGCGGGGGCCTTCTAGCCAAAAACATTCAGTACTTC. Translating gives CASSAPSGGLLAKNIQYF. This sequence joins TRBV2 and TRBJ2-4; 10 bases match TRBD2. The junction had 9 bases not matched to a gene; V was cut back by 4 bases and J by 0 bases. Germline loops: CDR1 SNHLY, CDR2 FYNNEI. The CDR3 loop spans 18 amino acids.

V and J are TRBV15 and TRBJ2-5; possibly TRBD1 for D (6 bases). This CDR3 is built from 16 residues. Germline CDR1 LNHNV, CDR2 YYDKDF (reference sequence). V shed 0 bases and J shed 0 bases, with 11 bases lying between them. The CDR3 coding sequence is TGTGCCACCAGCAGAGATCGGACAGTTTACCAAGAGACCCAGTACTTC. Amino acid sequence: CATSRDRTVYQETQYF.

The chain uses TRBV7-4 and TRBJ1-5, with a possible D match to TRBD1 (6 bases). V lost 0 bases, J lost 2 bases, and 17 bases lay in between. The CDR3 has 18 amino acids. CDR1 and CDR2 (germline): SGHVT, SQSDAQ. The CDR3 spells CASSLASGQEQRNQPQHF. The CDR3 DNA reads TGTGCCAGCAGCTTAGCTTCGGGACAAGAGCAGCGCAATCAGCCCCAGCATTTT.

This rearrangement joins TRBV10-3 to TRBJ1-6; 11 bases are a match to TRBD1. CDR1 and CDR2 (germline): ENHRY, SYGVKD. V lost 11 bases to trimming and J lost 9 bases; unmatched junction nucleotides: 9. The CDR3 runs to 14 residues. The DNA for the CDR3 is TGTGCCGTCCGACCGGGACAGGGGGTTTCACCCCTCCACTTT. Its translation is CAVRPGQGVSPLHF.

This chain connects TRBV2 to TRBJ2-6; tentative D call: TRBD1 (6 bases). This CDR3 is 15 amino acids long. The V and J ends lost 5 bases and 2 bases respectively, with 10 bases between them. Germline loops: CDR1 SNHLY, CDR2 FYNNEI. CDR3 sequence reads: CASSHREAGANVLTF. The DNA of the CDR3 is TGTGCCAGCAGTCACAGGGAAGCTGGGGCCAACGTCCTGACTTTC.

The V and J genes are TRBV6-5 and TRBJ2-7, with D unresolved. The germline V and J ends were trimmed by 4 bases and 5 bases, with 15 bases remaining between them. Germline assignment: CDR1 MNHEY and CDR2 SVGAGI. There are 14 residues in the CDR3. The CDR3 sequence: CASSFRLVGHEQYF. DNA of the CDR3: TGTGCCAGCAGTTTTAGACTGGTTGGTCACGAGCAGTACTTC.

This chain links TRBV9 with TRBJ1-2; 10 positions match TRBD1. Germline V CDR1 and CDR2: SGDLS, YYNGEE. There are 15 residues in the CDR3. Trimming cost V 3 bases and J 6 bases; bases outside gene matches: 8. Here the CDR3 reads CASSAGQGIVDGYTF. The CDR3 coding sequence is TGTGCCAGCAGCGCGGGACAGGGGATAGTTGATGGCTACACCTTC.

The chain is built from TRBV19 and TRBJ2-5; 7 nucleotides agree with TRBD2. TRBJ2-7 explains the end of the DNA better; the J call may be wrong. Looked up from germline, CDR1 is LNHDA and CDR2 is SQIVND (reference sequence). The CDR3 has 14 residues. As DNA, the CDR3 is TGTGCCAGTAGTATACGGGGGGACTCCTACGAGCAGTACTTC. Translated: CASSIRGDSYEQYF.

CDR3 DNA sequence: TGTGCCAGCAGCTTCGGAGCGGGGGGTCTCCAGGAGACCCAGTACTTC. Amino acids: CASSFGAGGLQETQYF. This chain joins TRBV7-7 and TRBJ2-5; 9 bases are shared with TRBD2. Per germline, CDR1 SSHAT and CDR2 FNYEAQ (reference sequence). Trimming cost V 3 bases and J 5 bases; bases outside gene matches: 10. The CDR3 covers 16 residues.

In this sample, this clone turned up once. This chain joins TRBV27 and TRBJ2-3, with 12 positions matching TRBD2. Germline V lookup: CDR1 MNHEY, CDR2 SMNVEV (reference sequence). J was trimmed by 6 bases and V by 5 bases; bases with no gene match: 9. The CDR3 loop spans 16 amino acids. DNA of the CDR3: TGTGCCAGCAGTCCTGTGCTAGCGGGGGGGCCCGATACGCAGTATTTT. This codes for CASSPVLAGGPDTQYF.

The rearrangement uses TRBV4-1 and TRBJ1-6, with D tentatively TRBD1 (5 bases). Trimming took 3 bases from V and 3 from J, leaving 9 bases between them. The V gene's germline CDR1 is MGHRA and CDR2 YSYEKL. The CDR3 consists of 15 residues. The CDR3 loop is CASSQSGGYNSPLHF. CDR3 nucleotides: TGCGCCAGCAGCCAGTCCGGGGGCTATAATTCACCCCTCCACTTT.

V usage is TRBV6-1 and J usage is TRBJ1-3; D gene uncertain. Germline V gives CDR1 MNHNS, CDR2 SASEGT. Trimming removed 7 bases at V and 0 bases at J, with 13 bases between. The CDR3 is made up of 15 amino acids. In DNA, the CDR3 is TGTGCCAGCACCAGAGGACTGAGCTCTGGAAACACCATATATTTT. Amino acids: CASTRGLSSGNTIYF.

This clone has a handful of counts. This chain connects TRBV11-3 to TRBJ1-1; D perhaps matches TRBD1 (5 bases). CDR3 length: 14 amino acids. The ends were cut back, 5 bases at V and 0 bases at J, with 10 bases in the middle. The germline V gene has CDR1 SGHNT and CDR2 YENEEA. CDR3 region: CASSRGAVNTEAFF. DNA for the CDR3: TGTGCCAGCAGCCGCGGGGCCGTGAACACTGAAGCTTTCTTT. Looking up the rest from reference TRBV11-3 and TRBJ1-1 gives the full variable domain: EAGVVQSPRYKIIEKKQPVAFWCNPISGHNTLYWYLQNLGQGPELLIRYENEEAVDDSQLPKDRFSAERLKGVDSTLKIQPAELGDSAVYLCASSRGAVNTEAFFGQGTRLTVV.

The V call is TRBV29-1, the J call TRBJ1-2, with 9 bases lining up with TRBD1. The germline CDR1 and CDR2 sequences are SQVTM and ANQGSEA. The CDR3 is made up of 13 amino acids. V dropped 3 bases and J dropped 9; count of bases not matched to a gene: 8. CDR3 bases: TGCAGCGTTGAGGCCTGGACAGGGGATCGCTACACCTTC. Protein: CSVEAWTGDRYTF.

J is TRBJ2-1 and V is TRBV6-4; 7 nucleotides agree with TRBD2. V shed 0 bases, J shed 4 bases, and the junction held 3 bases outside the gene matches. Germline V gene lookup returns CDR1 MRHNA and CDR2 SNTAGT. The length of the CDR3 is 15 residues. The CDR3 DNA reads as TGTGCCAGCAGTGACTCCGGCGGGGGTTACAATGAGCAGTTCTTC. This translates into CASSDSGGGYNEQFF.

As DNA, the CDR3 is TGTGCCAGCAGCGTAGGACTAGCGGGGAATGAGCAGTACTTC. Amino acids: CASSVGLAGNEQYF. The chain couples TRBV9 to TRBJ2-7; TRBD2 aligns across 11 bases. V was pared by 0 bases and J by 7 bases, with 3 bases of the junction left unmatched. Germline values: CDR1 SGDLS, CDR2 YYNGEE. This CDR3 is built from 14 residues.

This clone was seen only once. CDR3 sequence reads: CASSTSGGGVNEQFF. The CDR3 DNA follows: TGCGCCAGCAGCACATCAGGCGGGGGGGTCAATGAGCAGTTCTTC. The chain couples TRBV5-1 to TRBJ2-1, with TRBD2 identical over 9 bases. Germline V gives CDR1 SGHRS, CDR2 YFSETQ. This CDR3 comprises 15 residues. V was pared by 4 bases and J by 6 bases, with 8 bases of the junction left unmatched.

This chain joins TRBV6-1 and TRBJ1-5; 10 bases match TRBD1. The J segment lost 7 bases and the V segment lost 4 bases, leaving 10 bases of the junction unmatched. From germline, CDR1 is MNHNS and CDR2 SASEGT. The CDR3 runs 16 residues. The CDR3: CASSGQGALSGQPQHF. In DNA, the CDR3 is TGTGCCAGCAGTGGACAGGGGGCGTTATCTGGGCAGCCCCAGCATTTT.

DNA of the CDR3: TGTGCCAGCAAAAAGACTAGCGGGGGTATCCAAGAGACCCAGTACTTC. Amino acids: CASKKTSGGIQETQYF. The J gene is TRBJ2-5, the V gene TRBV27; 12 nucleotides agree with TRBD2. The CDR3 length is 16 residues. Germline values: CDR1 MNHEY, CDR2 SMNVEV (reference sequence). V lost 7 bases, J lost 1 base, and 7 bases stayed unmatched.

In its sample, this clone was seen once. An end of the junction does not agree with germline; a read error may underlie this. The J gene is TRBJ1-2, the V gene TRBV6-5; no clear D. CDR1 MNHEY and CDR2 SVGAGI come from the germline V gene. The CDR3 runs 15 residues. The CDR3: CAGSSQTAWEYGYTF. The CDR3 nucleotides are TGTGCCGGCAGTTCTCAAACCGCATGGGAGTATGGCTACACCTTC.

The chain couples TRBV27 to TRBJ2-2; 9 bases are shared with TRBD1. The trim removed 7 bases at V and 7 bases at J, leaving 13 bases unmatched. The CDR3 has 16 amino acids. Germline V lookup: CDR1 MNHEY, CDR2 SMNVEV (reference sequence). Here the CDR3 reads CASTLANRGRSGELFF. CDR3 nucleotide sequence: TGTGCCAGCACCTTAGCGAACAGGGGGCGAAGCGGGGAGCTGTTTTTT.

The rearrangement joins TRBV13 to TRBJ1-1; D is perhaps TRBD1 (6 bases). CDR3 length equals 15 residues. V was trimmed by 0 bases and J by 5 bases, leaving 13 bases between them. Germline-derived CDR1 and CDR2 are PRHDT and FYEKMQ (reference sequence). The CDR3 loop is CASSLGVRQVTEAFF. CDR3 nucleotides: TGTGCCAGCAGCTTAGGCGTGAGACAGGTAACTGAAGCTTTCTTT.

As DNA, the CDR3 is TGTGCCAGCAGTTACGCCACCTCAGGAGGAACTGAAGCTTTCTTT. Its translation is CASSYATSGGTEAFF. J is TRBJ1-1 and V is TRBV6-5; D is ambiguous. V was shortened by 2 bases and J by 5 bases, with 15 bases between the two germline ends. The CDR3 length is 15 residues. Germline V gives CDR1 MNHEY, CDR2 SVGAGI.